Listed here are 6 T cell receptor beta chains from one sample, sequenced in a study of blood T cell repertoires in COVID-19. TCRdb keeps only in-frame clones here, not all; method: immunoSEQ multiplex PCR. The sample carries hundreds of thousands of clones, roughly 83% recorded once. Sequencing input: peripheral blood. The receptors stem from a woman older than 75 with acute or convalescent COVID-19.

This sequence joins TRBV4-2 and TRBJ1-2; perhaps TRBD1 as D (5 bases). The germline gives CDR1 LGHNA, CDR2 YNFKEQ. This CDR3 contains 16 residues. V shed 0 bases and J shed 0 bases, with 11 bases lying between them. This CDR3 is CASSQDQGPPNYGYTF. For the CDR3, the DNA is TGTGCCAGCAGCCAAGATCAGGGTCCCCCTAACTATGGCTACACCTTC.

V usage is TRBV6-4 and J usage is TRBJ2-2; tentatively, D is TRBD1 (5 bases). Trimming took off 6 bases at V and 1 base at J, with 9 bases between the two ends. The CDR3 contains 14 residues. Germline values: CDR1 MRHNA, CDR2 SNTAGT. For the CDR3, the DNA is TGTGCCAGCAGACCAACAGGGAACACCGGGGAGCTGTTTTTT. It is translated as CASRPTGNTGELFF.

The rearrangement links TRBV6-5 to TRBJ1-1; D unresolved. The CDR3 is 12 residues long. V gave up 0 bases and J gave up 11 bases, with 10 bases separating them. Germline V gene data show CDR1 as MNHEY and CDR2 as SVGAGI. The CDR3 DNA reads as TGTGCCAGCAGTTACTCGCAGGAACGGGCTTTCTTT. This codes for CASSYSQERAFF.

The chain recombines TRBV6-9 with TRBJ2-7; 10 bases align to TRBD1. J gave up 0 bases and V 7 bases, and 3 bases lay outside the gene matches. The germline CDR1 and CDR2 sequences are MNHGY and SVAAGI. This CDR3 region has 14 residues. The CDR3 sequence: CASIGQGVSYEQYF. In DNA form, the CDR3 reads TGTGCCAGCATAGGACAGGGGGTCTCCTACGAGCAGTACTTC.

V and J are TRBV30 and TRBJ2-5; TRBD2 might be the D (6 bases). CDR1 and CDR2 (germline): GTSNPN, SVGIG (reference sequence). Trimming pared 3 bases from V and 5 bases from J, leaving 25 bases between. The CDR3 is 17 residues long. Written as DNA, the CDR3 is TGTGCCTGGAGAGGAGGCGAGCGGTGGGGAGGTTGGGAGACCCAGTACTTC. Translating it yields CAWRGGERWGGWETQYF.

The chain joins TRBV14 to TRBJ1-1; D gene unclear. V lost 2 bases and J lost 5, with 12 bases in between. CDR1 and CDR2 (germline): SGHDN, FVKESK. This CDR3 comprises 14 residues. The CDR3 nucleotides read TGTGCCAGCAGCCAACGGCTAGGTTCGACTGAAGCTTTCTTT. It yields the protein CASSQRLGSTEAFF.